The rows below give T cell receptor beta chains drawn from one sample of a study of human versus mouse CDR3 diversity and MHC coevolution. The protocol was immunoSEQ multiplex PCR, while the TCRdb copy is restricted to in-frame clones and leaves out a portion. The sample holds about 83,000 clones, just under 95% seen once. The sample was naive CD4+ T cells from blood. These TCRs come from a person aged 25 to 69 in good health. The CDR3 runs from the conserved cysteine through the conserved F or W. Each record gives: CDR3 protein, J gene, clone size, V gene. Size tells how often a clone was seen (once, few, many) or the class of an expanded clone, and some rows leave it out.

CDR3 protein: CASSGAQGGVRVKLFF; J gene: TRBJ2-2; clone size: NA; V gene: TRBV6-1
CDR3 protein: CASSYAAGVDYTF; J gene: TRBJ1-2; clone size: NA; V gene: TRBV6-5
CDR3 protein: CATSRDSLAGGHIQYF; J gene: TRBJ2-4; clone size: NA; V gene: TRBV15
CDR3 protein: CASSFTVVRRDYEQYF; J gene: TRBJ2-7; clone size: once; V gene: TRBV28
CDR3 protein: CARALGGGNSPLHF; J gene: TRBJ1-6; clone size: NA; V gene: TRBV30
CDR3 protein: CASSKGRGMALNTEAFF; J gene: TRBJ1-1; clone size: NA; V gene: TRBV2
CDR3 protein: CASSLGQGTYNEQFF; J gene: TRBJ2-1; clone size: NA; V gene: TRBV5-8
CDR3 protein: CASSLAYPHDSPLHF; J gene: TRBJ1-6; clone size: NA; V gene: TRBV7-8
CDR3 protein: CASSYGTGHGYTF; J gene: TRBJ1-2; clone size: NA; V gene: TRBV6-5
CDR3 protein: CASSLWDTPPLHF; J gene: TRBJ1-6; clone size: NA; V gene: TRBV5-4
CDR3 protein: CASSGLTSPPYNEQFF; J gene: TRBJ2-1; clone size: NA; V gene: TRBV9
CDR3 protein: CASSNPGTGNTEAFF; J gene: TRBJ1-1; clone size: NA; V gene: TRBV19
CDR3 protein: CASSLETGNYGYTF; J gene: TRBJ1-2; clone size: NA; V gene: TRBV7-9
CDR3 protein: CASTRTSWGTDTQYF; J gene: TRBJ2-3; clone size: NA; V gene: TRBV19
CDR3 protein: CASSLNRDYEQYF; J gene: TRBJ2-7; clone size: NA; V gene: TRBV7-9
CDR3 protein: CASSQGYGYTF; J gene: TRBJ1-2; clone size: NA; V gene: TRBV6-5
CDR3 protein: CASSLTGGVGETQYF; J gene: TRBJ2-5; clone size: NA; V gene: TRBV5-5
CDR3 protein: CASSFETSGYEQYF; J gene: TRBJ2-7; clone size: NA; V gene: TRBV5-1
CDR3 protein: CASSTSGTASNSPLHF; J gene: TRBJ1-6; clone size: NA; V gene: TRBV19
CDR3 protein: CASSARTGRSYNEQFF; J gene: TRBJ2-1; clone size: once; V gene: TRBV28
CDR3 protein: CASSSNRTGLNYGYTF; J gene: TRBJ1-2; clone size: NA; V gene: TRBV7-8
CDR3 protein: CASTEGQSNYGYTF; J gene: TRBJ1-2; clone size: NA; V gene: TRBV5-1
CDR3 protein: CAWSPTAFNQPQHF; J gene: TRBJ1-5; clone size: NA; V gene: TRBV30
CDR3 protein: CASSSGAGTGYIGQYF; J gene: TRBJ2-7; clone size: NA; V gene: TRBV28
CDR3 protein: CASSLAGASSGANVLTF; J gene: TRBJ2-6; clone size: NA; V gene: TRBV5-1
CDR3 protein: CASSLGGSGGANVLTF; J gene: TRBJ2-6; clone size: NA; V gene: TRBV4-1
CDR3 protein: CASSRLAGDYEQFF; J gene: TRBJ2-1; clone size: NA; V gene: TRBV5-1
CDR3 protein: CASSQGPGPGQETQYF; J gene: TRBJ2-5; clone size: NA; V gene: TRBV4-1
CDR3 protein: CASSSALAGGPHEQFF; J gene: TRBJ2-1; clone size: NA; V gene: TRBV7-9
CDR3 protein: CASSIVAGGSSYEQYF; J gene: TRBJ2-7; clone size: NA; V gene: TRBV11-2
CDR3 protein: CASSQTFGAGGSYEQYF; J gene: NA; clone size: NA; V gene: TRBV7-9
CDR3 protein: CASSVGTGGWETQYF; J gene: TRBJ2-5; clone size: NA; V gene: TRBV9
CDR3 protein: CASSPRQTLDEQYF; J gene: TRBJ2-7; clone size: NA; V gene: TRBV18
CDR3 protein: CASSQGNGYTF; J gene: TRBJ1-2; clone size: NA; V gene: TRBV25-1
CDR3 protein: CASSQAGNTEAFF; J gene: TRBJ1-1; clone size: NA; V gene: TRBV5-6
CDR3 protein: CASSARQGAYQPQHF; J gene: TRBJ1-5; clone size: NA; V gene: TRBV2
CDR3 protein: CASSPVGAGEQFF; J gene: TRBJ2-1; clone size: NA; V gene: TRBV18
CDR3 protein: CASSLEKQGTEAFF; J gene: TRBJ1-1; clone size: NA; V gene: TRBV27
CDR3 protein: CASSDSENTEAFF; J gene: TRBJ1-1; clone size: few; V gene: TRBV18
CDR3 protein: CASSQTRDSITYEQYF; J gene: TRBJ2-7; clone size: NA; V gene: TRBV5-1
CDR3 protein: CASSQSPGDPYGYTF; J gene: TRBJ1-2; clone size: NA; V gene: TRBV4-1
CDR3 protein: CASSWGRTSGVYEQYF; J gene: TRBJ2-7; clone size: once; V gene: TRBV5-6